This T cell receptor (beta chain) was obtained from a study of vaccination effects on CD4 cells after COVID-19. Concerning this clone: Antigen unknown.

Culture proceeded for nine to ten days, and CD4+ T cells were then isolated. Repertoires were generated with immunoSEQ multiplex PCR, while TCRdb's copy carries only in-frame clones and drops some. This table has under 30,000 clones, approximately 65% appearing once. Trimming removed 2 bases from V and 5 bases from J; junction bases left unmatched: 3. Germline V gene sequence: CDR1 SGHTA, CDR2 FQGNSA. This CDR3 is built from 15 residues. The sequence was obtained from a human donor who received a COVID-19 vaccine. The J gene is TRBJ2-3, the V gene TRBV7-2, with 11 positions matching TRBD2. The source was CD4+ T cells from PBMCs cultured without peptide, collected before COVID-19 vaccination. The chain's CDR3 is CASSLFGLAGDTQYF. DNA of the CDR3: TGTGCCAGCAGCTTATTCGGACTAGCGGGAGATACGCAGTATTTT. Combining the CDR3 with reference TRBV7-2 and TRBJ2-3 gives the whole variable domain GAGVSQSPSNKVTEKGKDVELRCDPISGHTALYWYRQSLGQGLEFLIYFQGNSAPDKSGLPSDRFSAERTGGSVSTLTIQRTQQEDSAVYLCASSLFGLAGDTQYFGPGTRLTVL.